Listed here are 9 T cell receptor beta chains from one sample, sequenced in a study of T-cell reconstitution after alpha-beta-depleted transplantation in children. TCRbeta library construction was performed incorporating unique molecular identifiers. From the PCR reads, TCRdb called clonotypes with MiXCR, one entry per CDR3 protein. The sample includes approximately 650,000 distinct CDR3 sequences, about an eighth of them seen just once. The source was PBMCs, collected before TCRalphabeta/CD19-depleted stem cell transplant. These TCRs come from a girl aged 2 to 10 with congenital amegakaryocytic thrombocytopenia, due to receive a stem cell transplant.

The genes are TRBV4-1 and TRBJ2-5; weak D call: TRBD1 (6 bases). The germline V and J ends were trimmed by 1 base and 3 bases, with 12 bases remaining between them. CDR1 is MGHRA and CDR2 is YSYEKL in the germline V gene. The CDR3 runs 15 residues. The DNA of the CDR3 is TGCGCCAGCAGCCAAGGAGACAGGAGCAAAGAGACCCAGTACTTC. It yields the protein CASSQGDRSKETQYF.

This clonotype was found a few times. CDR3 loop: CASTTSRGAYEQYF. The CDR3 region has the DNA TGTGCCAGCACCACGTCCAGGGGAGCCTACGAGCAGTACTTC. This rearrangement joins TRBV7-9 to TRBJ2-7, with D possibly being TRBD1 (6 bases). Germline V lookup: CDR1 SEHNR, CDR2 FQNEAQ (reference sequence). The CDR3 is 14 residues long. The V end lost 7 bases, the J end lost 2 bases, and 15 bases lay between the germline ends.

This clonotype was recorded a few times. This chain uses TRBV20-1 with TRBJ2-5; the D gene is possibly TRBD1 (8 bases). V was pared by 5 bases and J by 5 bases, with 15 bases between. Germline CDR1 is DFQATT and CDR2 is SNEGSKA (reference sequence). The CDR3 sequence is 13 residues long. CDR3 sequence (DNA): TGCAGTGCTGTTACAGGGGGGGCGGAGACCCAGTACTTC. This encodes CSAVTGGAETQYF.

The V gene is TRBV5-5, the J gene TRBJ1-2; 9 bases fit TRBD1. This CDR3 region has 16 residues. The germline gives CDR1 SGHKS, CDR2 YYEKEE (reference sequence). V shed 3 bases, J shed 4 bases, and the junction held 10 bases outside the gene matches. CDR3 residues: CASSWPGQGNVYGYTF. CDR3 sequence (DNA): TGTGCCAGCAGCTGGCCGGGACAGGGAAATGTCTATGGCTACACCTTC.

The chain is built from TRBV7-9 and TRBJ2-5; no clear D. V gave up 1 base and J gave up 1 base, with 7 bases separating them. CDR3 size: 14 residues. Germline V gene lookup returns CDR1 SEHNR and CDR2 FQNEAQ (reference sequence). The CDR3 DNA reads as TGTGCCAGCAGCTTAGACACACTCCAAGAGACCCAGTACTTC. Amino acids: CASSLDTLQETQYF.

V is TRBV5-1 and J is TRBJ2-1; TRBD2 might be the D (6 bases). V lost 6 bases and J lost 9, with 16 bases in between. The length of the CDR3 is 13 residues. Germline lookup yields CDR1 SGHRS and CDR2 YFSETQ. DNA for the CDR3: TGCGCCAGCACCCTAGGCCGGGGGATTGAGCAGTTCTTC. Encoded protein: CASTLGRGIEQFF.

This clonotype was detected only a few times. V gene TRBV20-1 combines with J gene TRBJ2-7; D unresolved. The CDR3 covers 14 residues. The V gene's germline CDR1 is DFQATT and CDR2 SNEGSKA (reference sequence). The V gene lost 5 bases and the J gene lost 3 bases, with 17 bases spanning the gap. For the CDR3, the DNA is TGCAGTGCTGACAAAACCTCAGAGCTCTACGAGCAGTACTTC. This translates into CSADKTSELYEQYF.

This clonotype was seen a few times. The genes are TRBV2 and TRBJ2-4; TRBD1 or TRBD2 may be the D gene (6 bases each). The CDR3 extends over 16 amino acids. The germline CDR1 and CDR2 sequences are SNHLY and FYNNEI. V lost 2 bases, J lost 0 bases, and 11 bases lay in between. The CDR3 protein is CASSERGGLAKNIQYF. The CDR3 nucleotides are TGTGCCAGCAGTGAAAGAGGGGGGTTAGCCAAAAACATTCAGTACTTC.

The V gene is TRBV20-1, the J gene TRBJ2-1; 7 bases are shared with TRBD2. This CDR3 comprises 14 residues. V lost 5 bases to trimming and J lost 9 bases; unmatched junction nucleotides: 13. Germline V gives CDR1 DFQATT, CDR2 SNEGSKA (reference sequence). The CDR3 DNA is TGCAGTGCTGCGGGACTAACCCAAGATGGTGAGCAGTTCTTC. This translates into CSAAGLTQDGEQFF.